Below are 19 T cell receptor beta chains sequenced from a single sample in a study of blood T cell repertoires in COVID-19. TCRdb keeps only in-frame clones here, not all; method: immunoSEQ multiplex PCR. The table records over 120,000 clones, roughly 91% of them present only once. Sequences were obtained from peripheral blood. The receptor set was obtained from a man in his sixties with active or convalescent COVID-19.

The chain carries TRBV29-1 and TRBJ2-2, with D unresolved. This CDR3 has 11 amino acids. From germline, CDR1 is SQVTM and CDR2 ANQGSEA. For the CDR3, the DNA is TGCATTGGCTACCAGGCCGGGGAGCTGTTTTTT. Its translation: CIGYQAGELFF.

As DNA, the CDR3 is TGTGCCAGCAGCTCCGAGAGGACTAGCACAGATACGCAGTATTTT. The encoded protein is CASSSERTSTDTQYF. This chain joins TRBV7-2 and TRBJ2-3; possibly TRBD2 for D (5 bases). V was pared by 4 bases and J by 0 bases, with 11 bases between. Germline CDR1 SGHTA, CDR2 FQGNSA. There are 15 residues in the CDR3.

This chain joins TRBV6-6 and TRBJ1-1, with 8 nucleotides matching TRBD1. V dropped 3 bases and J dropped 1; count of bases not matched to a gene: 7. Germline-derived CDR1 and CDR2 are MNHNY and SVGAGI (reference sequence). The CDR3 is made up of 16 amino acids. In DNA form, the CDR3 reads TGTGCCAGCAGTTATCGGGACAGGTCCCCGAACACTGAAGCTTTCTTT. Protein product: CASSYRDRSPNTEAFF.

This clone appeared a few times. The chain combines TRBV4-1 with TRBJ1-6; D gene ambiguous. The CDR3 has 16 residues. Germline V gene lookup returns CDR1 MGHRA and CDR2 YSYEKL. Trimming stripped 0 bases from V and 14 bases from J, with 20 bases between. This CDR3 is CASSQDSMGGRYTLHF. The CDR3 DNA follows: TGCGCCAGCAGCCAAGATTCTATGGGCGGGAGGTACACCCTCCACTTT.

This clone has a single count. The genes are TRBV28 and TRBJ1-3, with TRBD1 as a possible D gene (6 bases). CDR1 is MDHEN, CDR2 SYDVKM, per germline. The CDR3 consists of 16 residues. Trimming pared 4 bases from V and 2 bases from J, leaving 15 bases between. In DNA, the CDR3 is TGTGCCAGCAGTTCCATTGCAGGGGTAACTGGAAACACCATATATTTT. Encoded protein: CASSSIAGVTGNTIYF.

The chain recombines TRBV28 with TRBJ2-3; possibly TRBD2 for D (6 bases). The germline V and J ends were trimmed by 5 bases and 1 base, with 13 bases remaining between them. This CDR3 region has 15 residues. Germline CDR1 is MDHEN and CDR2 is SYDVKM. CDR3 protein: CASSRAPGGTDTQYF. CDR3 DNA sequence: TGTGCCAGCAGTAGGGCCCCGGGGGGCACAGATACGCAGTATTTT.

For the CDR3, the DNA is TGTGCCAGCAACCCCGGGCGGGGGGCGATAGTATACGAGCAGTACTTC. Residues: CASNPGRGAIVYEQYF. The rearrangement uses TRBV5-5 and TRBJ2-7; TRBD2 agrees at 8 bases. Germline V gives CDR1 SGHKS, CDR2 YYEKEE (reference sequence). J was trimmed by 4 bases and V by 6 bases; bases with no gene match: 15. CDR3 length equals 16 residues.

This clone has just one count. The CDR3 DNA reads TGTGCCAGCAGCTTAACGCCCCCTCCGGGGTCACCCCTCCACTTT. It encodes CASSLTPPPGSPLHF. The V and J genes are TRBV7-3 and TRBJ1-6; D is undetermined. The germline V and J ends were trimmed by 0 bases and 10 bases, with 13 bases remaining between them. The CDR3 runs 15 residues. The germline V gene has CDR1 SGHTA and CDR2 FQGTGA.

This CDR3 is CATSRGQGSSPLHF. As DNA, the CDR3 is TGTGCCACCAGCAGGGGACAGGGTAGCTCACCCCTCCACTTT. The rearrangement links TRBV15 to TRBJ1-6; 9 nucleotides line up with TRBD1. The CDR3 sequence is 14 residues long. The J segment lost 10 bases and the V segment lost 3 bases, leaving 4 bases of the junction unmatched. The germline V gene has CDR1 LNHNV and CDR2 YYDKDF (reference sequence).

The CDR3: CASRPGTSNTGELFF. The CDR3 DNA is TGTGCCAGCAGGCCCGGGACAAGCAACACCGGGGAGCTGTTTTTT. The gene calls are TRBV14 and TRBJ2-2; D possibly corresponds to TRBD1 (6 bases). CDR3 length: 15 amino acids. CDR1 and CDR2 (germline): SGHDN, FVKESK. V was cut by 6 bases and J by 2 bases, with 13 bases left in between.

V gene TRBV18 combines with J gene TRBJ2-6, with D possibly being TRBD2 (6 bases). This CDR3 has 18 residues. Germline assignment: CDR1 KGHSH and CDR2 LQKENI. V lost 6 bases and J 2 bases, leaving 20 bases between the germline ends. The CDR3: CASSWLGREVPGANVLTF. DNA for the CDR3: TGTGCCAGCTCTTGGCTGGGCAGGGAGGTCCCTGGGGCCAACGTCCTGACTTTC.

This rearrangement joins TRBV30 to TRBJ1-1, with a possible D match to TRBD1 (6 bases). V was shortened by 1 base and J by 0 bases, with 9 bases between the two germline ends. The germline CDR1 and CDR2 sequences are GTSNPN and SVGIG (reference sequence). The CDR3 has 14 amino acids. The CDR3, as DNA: TGTGCCTGGAGTGGGGGACACTTGAACACTGAAGCTTTCTTT. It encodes CAWSGGHLNTEAFF.

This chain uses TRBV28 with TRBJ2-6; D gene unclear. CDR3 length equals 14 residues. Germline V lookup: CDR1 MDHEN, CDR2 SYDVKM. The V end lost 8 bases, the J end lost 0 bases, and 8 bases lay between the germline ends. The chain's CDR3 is CASHSSSGANVLTF. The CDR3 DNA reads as TGTGCCAGCCACTCGAGCTCTGGGGCCAACGTCCTGACTTTC.

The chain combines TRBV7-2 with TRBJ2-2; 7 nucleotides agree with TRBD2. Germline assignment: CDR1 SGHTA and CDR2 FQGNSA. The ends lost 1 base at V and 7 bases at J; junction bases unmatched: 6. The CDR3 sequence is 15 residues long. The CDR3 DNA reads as TGTGCCAGCAGCTTAGATGCGGGAGCCAGCGGGGAGCTGTTTTTT. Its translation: CASSLDAGASGELFF.

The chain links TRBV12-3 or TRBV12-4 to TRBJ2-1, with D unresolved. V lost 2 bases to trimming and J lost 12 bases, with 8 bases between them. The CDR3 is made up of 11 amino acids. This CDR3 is CASSLSLLQFF. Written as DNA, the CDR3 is TGTGCCAGCAGTTTATCCCTCTTGCAGTTCTTC.

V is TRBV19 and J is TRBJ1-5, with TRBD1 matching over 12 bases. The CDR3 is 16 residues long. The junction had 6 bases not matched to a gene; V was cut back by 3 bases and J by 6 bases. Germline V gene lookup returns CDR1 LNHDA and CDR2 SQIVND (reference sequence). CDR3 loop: CASSIGTGGGGQPQHF. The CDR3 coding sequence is TGTGCCAGTAGTATCGGGACAGGGGGCGGCGGTCAGCCCCAGCATTTT.

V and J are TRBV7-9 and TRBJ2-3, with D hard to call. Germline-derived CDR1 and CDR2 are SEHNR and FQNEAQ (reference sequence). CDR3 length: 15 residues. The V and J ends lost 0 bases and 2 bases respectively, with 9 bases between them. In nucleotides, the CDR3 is TGTGCCAGCAGCTTAGCGAGCCCGTACACAGATACGCAGTATTTT. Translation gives CASSLASPYTDTQYF.

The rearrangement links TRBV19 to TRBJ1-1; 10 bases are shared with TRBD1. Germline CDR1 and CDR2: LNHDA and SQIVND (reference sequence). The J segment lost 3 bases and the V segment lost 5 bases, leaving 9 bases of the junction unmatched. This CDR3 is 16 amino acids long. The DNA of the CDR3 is TGTGCCAGTAGTGTCGAGGACAGGGGGAAGGACACTGAAGCTTTCTTT. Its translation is CASSVEDRGKDTEAFF.

The CDR3 spells CASSSPAGESVTNVLTF. The CDR3 DNA follows: TGTGCCAGCAGCTCCCCCGCGGGGGAAAGTGTGACCAACGTCCTGACTTTC. The J gene is TRBJ2-6, the V gene TRBV7-2, with TRBD2 matching over 7 bases. V was pared by 4 bases and J by 8 bases, with 14 bases of the junction left unmatched. The germline gives CDR1 SGHTA, CDR2 FQGNSA. The CDR3 is made up of 17 amino acids.